The next 26 T cell receptor beta chains were all read from a single sample in a study of beta chain features in type 1 diabetes. TCRB transcripts that were expressed got sequenced, as all of the isolated RNA had been reverse transcribed. Here immunoSEQ multiplex PCR was the method, and the copy in TCRdb shows in-frame clones only, minus some. Of some 640,000 clones listed, more than 13% were seen once; the top ten hold less than 0.04%. Study observations and caveats: All four CD4+ subsets from Type 1 diabetes patients carried moderately but significantly shorter TCRB CDR3s.

Which antigens these TCRs recognize remains unknown. Sequenced: naive CD4+ T cells from blood. The source of these receptors is a man aged 18 to 35 with type 1 diabetes.

The chain carries TRBV5-1 and TRBJ2-7, with TRBD1 matching over 8 bases. The CDR3 is 15 amino acids. Unmatched junction bases numbered 12, after V lost 4 bases and J lost 6 bases. Germline assignment: CDR1 SGHRS and CDR2 YFSETQ. The CDR3 sequence is CASSPRTGQAAEQYF. The CDR3 nucleotides read TGCGCCAGCAGCCCGCGGACAGGGCAAGCGGCCGAGCAGTACTTC.

This clone has a handful of counts. The chain has TRBV4-1 and TRBJ2-6; no firm D call. The CDR3 sequence is 17 residues long. In germline, CDR1 is MGHRA, CDR2 YSYEKL. Trimming took 1 base from V and 3 from J, leaving 13 bases between them. Written as DNA, the CDR3 is TGCGCCAGCAGCCAAGTTTACTCCGCCTTTGGGGCCAACGTCCTGACTTTC. This translates into CASSQVYSAFGANVLTF.

This clone was picked up a small number of times. The chain has TRBV9 and TRBJ1-4, with D perhaps TRBD1 (5 bases). The V gene's germline CDR1 is SGDLS and CDR2 YYNGEE. The CDR3 spans 14 residues. Trimming left V 3 bases short and J 7 bases short, with 13 bases between. This chain's CDR3 is CASSGGAMGEKLFF. DNA for the CDR3: TGTGCCAGCAGCGGAGGGGCCATGGGTGAAAAACTGTTTTTT.

A few counts support this clone. This chain uses TRBV4-3 with TRBJ2-1; D is perhaps TRBD1 (6 bases). V was cut by 4 bases and J by 8 bases, with 12 bases left in between. CDR1 is LGHNA, CDR2 YSLEER, per germline. The CDR3 contains 13 residues. As DNA, the CDR3 is TGCGCCAGCAGCCTAGGGGGTAGGGATGAGCAGTTCTTC. It codes for CASSLGGRDEQFF.

CDR3 nucleotide sequence: TGTGCCAGCAGCTCCCCTCTGCGTGAGCAGTACTTC. Protein product: CASSSPLREQYF. The gene calls are TRBV7-2 and TRBJ2-7; D gene unclear. The CDR3 is 12 amino acids. V lost 4 bases, J lost 7 bases, and 11 bases lay in between. In germline, CDR1 is SGHTA, CDR2 FQGNSA.

This clone was seen a handful of times. The V call is TRBV7-2, the J call TRBJ2-2; D call uncertain. Trimming cost V 7 bases and J 6 bases, with 15 bases left between them. Germline loops: CDR1 SGHTA, CDR2 FQGNSA. CDR3 length: 14 residues. The CDR3 here is CASTPGIRSGELFF. The CDR3 region has the DNA TGTGCCAGCACCCCGGGTATTCGGTCCGGGGAGCTGTTTTTT.

This clone was seen more than once but under ten times. The chain couples TRBV28 to TRBJ1-5, with D unclear. Germline V CDR1 and CDR2: MDHEN, SYDVKM. The CDR3 is made up of 12 amino acids. V lost 7 bases to trimming and J lost 5 bases, with 9 bases between them. CDR3 amino acids: CASTPRDQPQHF. Here the CDR3 DNA reads TGTGCCAGCACCCCCCGGGATCAGCCCCAGCATTTT.

The rearrangement joins TRBV4-3 to TRBJ1-1, with a tentative D call TRBD1 (6 bases). V shed 4 bases and J shed 3 bases, with 15 bases lying between them. Germline CDR1 reads LGHNA; CDR2 reads YSLEER. The CDR3 spans 15 residues. The CDR3 loop is CASSPDGGQDTEAFF. The CDR3 DNA reads as TGCGCCAGCAGCCCCGACGGGGGGCAGGACACTGAAGCTTTCTTT.

This clone was detected only a few times. This chain links TRBV5-1 with TRBJ1-4; D is perhaps TRBD1 (5 bases). Germline V gene lookup returns CDR1 SGHRS and CDR2 YFSETQ. V was pared by 0 bases and J by 7 bases, with 13 bases between. The length of the CDR3 is 15 residues. The CDR3 DNA sequence: TGCGCCAGCAGCTTGGAAGGGGCCGGGAGTGAAAAACTGTTTTTT. Translated: CASSLEGAGSEKLFF.

The rearrangement links TRBV5-1 to TRBJ1-1, with TRBD1 matching over 7 bases. This CDR3 has 13 residues. The V segment lost 3 bases and the J segment 4 bases; nucleotides outside the gene matches: 3. Germline CDR1 is SGHRS and CDR2 is YFSETQ. CDR3 coding DNA: TGCGCCAGCAGCTACGACAGGGTCACTGAAGCTTTCTTT. Residues: CASSYDRVTEAFF. Based on the CDR3 plus reference TRBV5-1 and TRBJ1-1, the full variable domain is KAGVTQTPRYLIKTRGQQVTLSCSPISGHRSVSWYQQTPGQGLQFLFEYFSETQRNKGNFPGRFSGRQFSNSRSEMNVSTLELGDSALYLCASSYDRVTEAFFGQGTRLTVV.

The V and J genes are TRBV5-1 and TRBJ1-2; TRBD1 matches 7 bases. The CDR3 extends over 14 amino acids. Trimming cost V 0 bases and J 6 bases; bases outside gene matches: 5. Germline CDR1 is SGHRS and CDR2 is YFSETQ. CDR3 bases: TGCGCCAGCAGCTTGGCACAGGGGAGGAATGGCTACACCTTC. It is translated as CASSLAQGRNGYTF.

Regarding this clone: Other nucleotide sequences from this sample produce the same CDR3. The chain links TRBV9 to TRBJ2-3; 10 bases align to TRBD2. The CDR3 loop spans 15 amino acids. V lost 4 bases to trimming and J lost 0 bases; unmatched junction nucleotides: 2. Germline V CDR1 and CDR2: SGDLS, YYNGEE. The CDR3 is CASSLTSGSTDTQYF. DNA for the CDR3: TGTGCCAGCAGCCTGACTAGCGGGAGCACAGATACGCAGTATTTT. Combining the CDR3 with reference TRBV9 and TRBJ2-3 gives the whole variable domain DSGVTQTPKHLITATGQRVTLRCSPRSGDLSVYWYQQSLDQGLQFLIQYYNGEERAKGNILERFSAQQFPDLHSELNLSSLELGDSALYFCASSLTSGSTDTQYFGPGTRLTVL.

This clone came up a few times. The chain carries TRBV23-1 and TRBJ1-2; 10 bases align to TRBD1. TRBV23-1 is sorted into the ORF group, with uncertain function. The ends lost 4 bases at V and 6 bases at J; junction bases unmatched: 8. The CDR3 is 15 residues long. The CDR3 DNA follows: TGCGCCAGCAGTCCCCCGGGAGGGACAGGGGATGGCTACACCTTC. It translates to CASSPPGGTGDGYTF.

There are a few counts of this clone. The chain recombines TRBV5-1 with TRBJ2-3; D is uncertain. The CDR3 loop spans 14 amino acids. Germline V gives CDR1 SGHRS, CDR2 YFSETQ. Trimming shortened V by 0 bases and J by 2 bases, and 7 bases separated the two germline ends. This chain's CDR3 is CASSLGRYTDTQYF. The CDR3 DNA follows: TGCGCCAGCAGCTTGGGACGGTACACAGATACGCAGTATTTT.

There are a few counts of this clone. The CDR3 spells CSVSKGDSNQPQHF. The DNA for the CDR3 is TGCAGCGTCTCAAAGGGGGATAGCAATCAGCCCCAGCATTTT. J is TRBJ1-5 and V is TRBV29-1; D possibly corresponds to TRBD1 (6 bases). The germline gives CDR1 SQVTM, CDR2 ANQGSEA. This CDR3 is built from 14 residues. With 6 bases removed from V and 0 bases from J, the gap between germline ends came to 12 bases.

V gene TRBV19 combines with J gene TRBJ2-1, with D perhaps assigned TRBD1 or TRBD2 (6 bases each). The V end lost 7 bases, the J end lost 10 bases, and 23 bases lay between the germline ends. Germline CDR1 LNHDA, CDR2 SQIVND (reference sequence). CDR3 size: 15 residues. CDR3 nucleotides: TGTGCCAGTACCATGGGGACTCCGGGACATCAAGAGCAGTTCTTC. Encoded protein: CASTMGTPGHQEQFF.

This clone came up a few times. DNA of the CDR3: TGTGCCAGCAGCTTAGCGGTGGGGGGCAATCAGCCCCAGCATTTT. It encodes CASSLAVGGNQPQHF. This chain links TRBV7-9 with TRBJ1-5; possible D gene TRBD1, 5 bases. The CDR3 has 15 amino acids. Germline-derived CDR1 and CDR2 are SEHNR and FQNEAQ (reference sequence). V was clipped by 0 bases and J by 2 bases, with 8 bases between them.

This chain joins TRBV2 and TRBJ1-2, with D perhaps TRBD1 (5 bases). The CDR3 is made up of 14 amino acids. Trimming took 4 bases from V and 2 from J, leaving 11 bases between them. CDR1 and CDR2 from the germline V gene are SNHLY and FYNNEI. The CDR3 bases are TGTGCCAGCAGTGGTAGCAGGGTAAACTATGGCTACACCTTC. Translation gives CASSGSRVNYGYTF.

The genes are TRBV30 and TRBJ2-6; D remains unclear. V lost 5 bases to trimming and J lost 0 bases, with 11 bases between them. Germline loops: CDR1 GTSNPN, CDR2 SVGIG (reference sequence). The CDR3 is made up of 15 amino acids. The CDR3 region is CAWEWAGSGANVLTF. CDR3 DNA: TGTGCCTGGGAGTGGGCAGGCTCTGGGGCCAACGTCCTGACTTTC.

This clone was seen more than once but under ten times. It may be a read error: a sequence one base away is much more abundant. This chain links TRBV11-2 with TRBJ2-5, with D uncertain. The length of the CDR3 is 11 residues. CDR1 is SGHAT and CDR2 is FQNNGV in the germline V gene. Trimming cost V 4 bases and J 3 bases, with 3 bases left between them. CDR3 amino acids: CASSSEETQYF. CDR3 DNA sequence: TGTGCCAGCAGCTCAGAAGAGACCCAGTACTTC.

The rearrangement joins TRBV28 to TRBJ2-5, with 7 bases fitting TRBD2. The CDR3 has 15 amino acids. Germline loops: CDR1 MDHEN, CDR2 SYDVKM. V trimming: 3 bases; J trimming: 0 bases; junction bases outside the gene matches: 4. The CDR3 DNA is TGTGCCAGCAGTTTGACGGGACTAAACCAAGAGACCCAGTACTTC. Translating it yields CASSLTGLNQETQYF. The full variable domain, with the rest looked up from reference TRBV28 and TRBJ2-5, is DVKVTQSSRYLVKRTGEKVFLECVQDMDHENMFWYRQDPGLGLRLIYFSYDVKMKEKGDIPEGYSVSREKKERFSLILESASTNQTSMYLCASSLTGLNQETQYFGPGTRLLVL.

Only a few counts were recorded for this clone. The genes are TRBV5-4 and TRBJ1-4; 8 bases map to TRBD1. The CDR3 loop spans 16 amino acids. Germline CDR1 SGHNT, CDR2 YYREEE (reference sequence). V dropped 4 bases and J dropped 0; count of bases not matched to a gene: 5. CDR3 region: CASSSGQGATNEKLFF. The CDR3 DNA sequence: TGTGCCAGCAGCAGTGGACAGGGTGCAACTAATGAAAAACTGTTTTTT.

The V call is TRBV27, the J call TRBJ1-2; TRBD1 matches 7 bases. The CDR3 has 13 amino acids. Germline loops: CDR1 MNHEY, CDR2 SMNVEV (reference sequence). Trimming took 6 bases from V and 4 from J; bases not matched to a gene: 5. CDR3 DNA: TGTGCCAGCAGGCGACAGGGCTTCTATGGCTACACCTTC. This codes for CASRRQGFYGYTF.

This clone was seen more than once but under ten times. This chain links TRBV18 with TRBJ2-7, with D perhaps matching TRBD1 or TRBD2 (6 bases each). V gave up 4 bases and J gave up 1 base, with 17 bases separating them. The CDR3 sequence is 16 residues long. The germline V gene has CDR1 KGHSH and CDR2 LQKENI. CDR3 DNA sequence: TGTGCCAGCTCACAAAACAGGGAGGTATGGTCCTACGAGCAGTACTTC. It specifies CASSQNREVWSYEQYF.

This clone was seen more than once but under ten times. V gene TRBV6-5 combines with J gene TRBJ2-1; 8 bases are a match to TRBD2. Germline values: CDR1 MNHEY, CDR2 SVGAGI. This CDR3 region has 14 residues. V dropped 8 bases and J dropped 6; count of bases not matched to a gene: 9. The chain's CDR3 is CASSSGGAPNEQFF. The CDR3 DNA reads TGTGCCAGCTCCTCGGGGGGGGCCCCCAATGAGCAGTTCTTC.

The V call is TRBV7-8, the J call TRBJ2-2, with 9 bases lining up with TRBD1. The CDR3 has 15 residues. J gave up 6 bases and V 6 bases, and 8 bases lay outside the gene matches. Germline V gene data show CDR1 as SGHVS and CDR2 as FQNEAQ. Written as DNA, the CDR3 is TGTGCCAGCAGTGCACAGGGGGCGCCCTCCGGGGAGCTGTTTTTT. This gives the protein CASSAQGAPSGELFF.